The sequence of this T cell receptor (beta chain) was determined in a study of T cell repertoires in cytomegalovirus infection. For the study at large: Public TCR beta signature analysis indicated the presence of both CMV infection and matching HLA type.

Study-level points and caveats: CMV-specific HLA-C-restricted TCR beta clonotypes dominated the ex vivo response.

One entry per CDR3 protein, called by TCRdb with MiXCR from the reads. The sample records roughly 700,000 distinct CDR3 sequences, about 33% being singletons. In the case of this clonotype: Its matching antigen is unknown.

Germline lookup yields CDR1 LNHDA and CDR2 SQIVND (reference sequence). V was shortened by 5 bases and J by 1 base, with 20 bases between the two germline ends. The CDR3 has 17 amino acids. This TCR came from a human donor in good health (CMV status not recorded). Some clones in this sample may be carry-over from other donors' samples. This chain connects TRBV19 to TRBJ1-1, with D possibly matching TRBD1 (6 bases). Sequencing used cultured PBMCs, obtained from culture after CMV antigen stimulation. The CDR3 region has the DNA TGTGCCAGTAGTGTTCTATCGACCCGGGGGGCGAACACTGAAGCTTTCTTT. As protein: CASSVLSTRGANTEAFF.